This record covers a single T cell receptor beta chain. This CDR3 has 18 amino acids. Trimming took 7 bases from V and 0 from J; bases not matched to a gene: 13. Germline V CDR1 and CDR2: LGHNA, YNFKEQ. PCR was performed using 60 Vbeta and 13 Jbeta primers. Sequenced by immunoSEQ multiplex PCR; TCRdb stores in-frame clones only, minus some. The table has some 100,000 clones, under 85% seen once. This record comes from a study of cytomegalovirus exposure and HLA in healthy donors. This TCR came from a woman between 40 and 50 years old in good health and CMV-seronegative. V usage is TRBV4-2 and J usage is TRBJ1-3; TRBD1 agrees at 9 bases. Specimen: PBMCs. The CDR3 DNA reads as TGTGCCAGCACCCCCGGGACAGGGCTACAAAGCTCTGGAAACACCATATATTTT. Protein sequence: CASTPGTGLQSSGNTIYF.